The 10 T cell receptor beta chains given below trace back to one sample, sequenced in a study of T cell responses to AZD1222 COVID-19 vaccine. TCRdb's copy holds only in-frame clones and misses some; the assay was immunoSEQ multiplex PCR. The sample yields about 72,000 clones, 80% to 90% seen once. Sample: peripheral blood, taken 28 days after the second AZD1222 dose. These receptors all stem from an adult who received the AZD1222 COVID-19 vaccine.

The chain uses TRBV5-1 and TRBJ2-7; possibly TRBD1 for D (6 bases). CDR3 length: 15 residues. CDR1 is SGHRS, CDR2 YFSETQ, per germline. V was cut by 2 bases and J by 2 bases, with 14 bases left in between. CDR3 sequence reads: CASSFAGTYAYEQYF. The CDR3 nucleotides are TGCGCCAGCAGCTTCGCCGGGACATACGCCTACGAGCAGTACTTC.

CDR3 DNA sequence: TGTGCCAGCAGCCAGGGCAGGGGCGCGAACAATGAGCAGTTCTTC. It specifies CASSQGRGANNEQFF. This chain links TRBV3-1 (or the pseudogene TRBV3-2) with TRBJ2-1; D might be TRBD1 (6 bases). CDR1 is LGHDT, CDR2 YNNKEL, per germline (reference sequence). The V and J ends lost 3 bases and 5 bases respectively, with 14 bases between them. This CDR3 contains 15 residues.

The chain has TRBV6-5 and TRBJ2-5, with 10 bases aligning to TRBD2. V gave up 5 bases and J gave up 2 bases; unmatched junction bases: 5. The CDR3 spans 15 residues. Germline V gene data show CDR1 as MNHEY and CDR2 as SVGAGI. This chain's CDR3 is CASSRTSGPQETQYF. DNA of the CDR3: TGTGCCAGCAGTCGGACTAGCGGACCTCAAGAGACCCAGTACTTC.

The CDR3, as DNA: TGTGCCAGCAGTTGGGATTCGGGGGCAGTCGATCAGCCCCAGCATTTT. Amino acids: CASSWDSGAVDQPQHF. This chain connects TRBV28 to TRBJ1-5, with TRBD1 as a possible D gene (6 bases). This CDR3 is built from 16 residues. The germline V and J ends were trimmed by 4 bases and 5 bases, with 18 bases remaining between them. The germline CDR1 and CDR2 sequences are MDHEN and SYDVKM.

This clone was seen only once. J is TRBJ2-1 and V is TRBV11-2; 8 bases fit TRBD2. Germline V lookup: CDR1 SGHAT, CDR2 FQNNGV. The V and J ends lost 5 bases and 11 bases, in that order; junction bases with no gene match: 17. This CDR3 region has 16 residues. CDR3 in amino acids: CASSPTRGGFQLKQFF. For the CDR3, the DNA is TGTGCCAGCAGCCCCACCCGGGGGGGCTTTCAGTTGAAGCAGTTCTTC.

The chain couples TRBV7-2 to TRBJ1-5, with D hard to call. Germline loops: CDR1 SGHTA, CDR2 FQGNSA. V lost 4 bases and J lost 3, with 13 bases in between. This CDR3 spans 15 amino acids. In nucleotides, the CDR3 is TGTGCCAGCAGCTCTGAGGCAGGAGTCAATCAGCCCCAGCATTTT. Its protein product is CASSSEAGVNQPQHF.

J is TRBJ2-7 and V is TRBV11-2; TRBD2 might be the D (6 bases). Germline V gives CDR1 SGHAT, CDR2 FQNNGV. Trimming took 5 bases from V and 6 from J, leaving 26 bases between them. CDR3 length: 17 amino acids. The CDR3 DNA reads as TGTGCCAGCAGCCCAACACACGGCGGGTCCTACGGGGGCGAGCAGTACTTC. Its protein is CASSPTHGGSYGGEQYF. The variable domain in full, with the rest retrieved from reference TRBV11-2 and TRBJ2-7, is EAGVAQSPRYKIIEKRQSVAFWCNPISGHATLYWYQQILGQGPKLLIQFQNNGVVDDSQLPKDRFSAERLKGVDSTLKIQPAKLEDSAVYLCASSPTHGGSYGGEQYFGPGTRLTVT.

CDR3: CASSQYEKAFF. For the CDR3, the DNA is TGTGCCAGCTCCCAATATGAGAAAGCTTTCTTT. The chain has TRBV3-1 (or the pseudogene TRBV3-2) and TRBJ1-1, with D hard to call. Germline V lookup: CDR1 LGHDT, CDR2 YNNKEL (reference sequence). There are 11 residues in the CDR3. With 8 bases removed from V and 9 bases from J, the gap between germline ends came to 13 bases.

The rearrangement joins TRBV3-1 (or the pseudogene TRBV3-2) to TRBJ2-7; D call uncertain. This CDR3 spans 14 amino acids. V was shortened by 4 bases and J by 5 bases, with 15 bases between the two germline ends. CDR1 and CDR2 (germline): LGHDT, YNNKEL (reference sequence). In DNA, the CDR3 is TGTGCCAGCAGCCCCAACCCCTTAGGTCACGAGCAGTACTTC. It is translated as CASSPNPLGHEQYF.

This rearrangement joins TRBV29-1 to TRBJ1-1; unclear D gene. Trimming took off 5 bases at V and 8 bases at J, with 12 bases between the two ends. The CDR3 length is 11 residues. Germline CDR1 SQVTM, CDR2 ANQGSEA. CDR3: CSVYVVGEAFF. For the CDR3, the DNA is TGCAGCGTTTACGTGGTGGGGGAAGCTTTCTTT.